The present TCR beta chain was sequenced within a study of blood T cell repertoires in COVID-19. Repertoires were generated with immunoSEQ multiplex PCR, while TCRdb's copy carries only in-frame clones and drops some. The sample records 300,000 or so clones, 80% to 95% being singletons. CDR1 is MDHEN and CDR2 is SYDVKM in the germline V gene. The CDR3 runs to 15 residues. The V end was cut by 8 bases, the J end by 0 bases, with 17 bases between. The source of this sequence is a woman in her 30s who had recovered from COVID-19. Sequenced input: PBMCs or T cells enriched from blood (not recorded which). The rearrangement uses TRBV28 and TRBJ2-7, with D perhaps TRBD1 (6 bases). Here the CDR3 reads CASLEPQGFSYEQYF. The CDR3 region has the DNA TGTGCCAGCCTCGAGCCCCAGGGGTTCTCCTACGAGCAGTACTTC. Full variable domain (missing parts from reference TRBV28 and TRBJ2-7): DVKVTQSSRYLVKRTGEKVFLECVQDMDHENMFWYRQDPGLGLRLIYFSYDVKMKEKGDIPEGYSVSREKKERFSLILESASTNQTSMYLCASLEPQGFSYEQYFGPGTRLTVT.